The clone carrying this T cell receptor beta chain was observed a handful of times. Its antigen is not known. Each cDNA molecule carried a unique molecular identifier. Each CDR3 protein gets one entry after TCRdb re-called the 5' RACE reads with MiXCR. Of over 90,000 distinct CDR3 sequences listed, approximately 12% were seen once; the top ten hold about 4.6%. V was trimmed by 6 bases and J by 6 bases, leaving 8 bases between them. The germline V gene encodes CDR1 MNHNY and CDR2 SVGAGI (reference sequence). The CDR3 covers 11 residues. These data come from a study of early T cells in non-severe SARS-CoV-2 infection. Looking at the study overall: It was bulk RNA from unsorted whole blood that was sequenced, and the chains were unpaired.

Overall study results and limits: Private and CD4 specificities were missed by VDJdb matching, which favored anti-spike CD8 responses.

Material: whole blood, obtained at baseline. The chain has TRBV6-6 and TRBJ1-1, with D possibly being TRBD1 (6 bases). The TCR was taken from an adult who was a healthcare worker with PCR-confirmed SARS-CoV-2 infection or an uninfected control (not recorded which). CDR3 sequence: CASRGGSEAFF. CDR3 bases: TGTGCCAGCAGAGGGGGGTCTGAAGCTTTCTTT.